Given below is one TCR beta chain in context. What it recognizes is unknown. Produced via immunoSEQ multiplex PCR; TCRdb's table is partial and in-frame only. The sample holds approximately 400,000 clones, approximately 84% seen once. V lost 2 bases to trimming and J lost 3 bases, with 13 bases between them. There are 15 residues in the CDR3. Germline V gene lookup returns CDR1 KGHDR and CDR2 SFDVKD. Treatment in this sample: 15 to 20 received Ad26.COV2.S at low or high dose, single or two shots; about 5 received placebo; per-sample allocation not given. Sampling was performed 63 days after the first vaccine or placebo injection. Wuhan-strain SARS-CoV-2 spike was expressed by the Ad26 vector that made up the vaccine. This entry belongs to a study of Ad26.COV2.S vaccination and SARS-CoV-2 variants. Study background: The authors gave Ad26.COV2.S intramuscularly, either once or twice 56 days apart.

Study-wide results and caveats: In TCR breadth and depth analyses, total T cell responses may have been underestimated. Recipients of vaccine and of placebo showed similar breadth of their non-spike TCR repertoires.

The material was peripheral blood, obtained in a trial of Ad26.COV2.S vaccine versus placebo. The TCR originated in a person between 18 and 65 years old who received the Ad26.COV2.S COVID-19 vaccine or a placebo. This chain connects TRBV24-1 to TRBJ2-7; D is possibly TRBD1 (5 bases). The CDR3 is CATSDSHQGGYEQYF. Here the CDR3 DNA reads TGTGCCACCAGTGATTCGCACCAGGGCGGCTACGAGCAGTACTTC.